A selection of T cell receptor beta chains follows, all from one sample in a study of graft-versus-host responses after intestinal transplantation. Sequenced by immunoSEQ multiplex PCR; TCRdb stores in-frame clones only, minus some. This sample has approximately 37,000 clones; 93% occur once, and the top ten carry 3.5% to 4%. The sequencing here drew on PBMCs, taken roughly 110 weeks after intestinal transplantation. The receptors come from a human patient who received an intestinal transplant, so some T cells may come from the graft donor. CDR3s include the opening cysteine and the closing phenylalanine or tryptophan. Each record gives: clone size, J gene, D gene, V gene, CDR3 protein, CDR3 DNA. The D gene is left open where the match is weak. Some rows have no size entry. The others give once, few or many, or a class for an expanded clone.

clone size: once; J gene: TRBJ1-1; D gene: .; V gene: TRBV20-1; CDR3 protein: CSALNTEAFF; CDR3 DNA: TGCAGTGCGTTGAACACTGAAGCTTTCTTT
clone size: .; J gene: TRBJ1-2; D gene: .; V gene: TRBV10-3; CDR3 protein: CAISESVGRGYTF; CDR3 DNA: TGTGCCATCAGTGAGTCGGTGGGAAGGGGCTACACCTTC
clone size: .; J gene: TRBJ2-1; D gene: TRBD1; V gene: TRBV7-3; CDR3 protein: CASSLTGGNEQFF; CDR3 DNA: TGTGCCAGCAGCCTAACAGGGGGAAACGAGCAGTTCTTC
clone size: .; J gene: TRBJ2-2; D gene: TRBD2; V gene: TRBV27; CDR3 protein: CASSLFSGLALSEDTGELFF; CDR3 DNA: TGTGCCAGCAGTTTATTCTCGGGACTAGCGTTATCGGAGGACACCGGGGAGCTGTTTTTT
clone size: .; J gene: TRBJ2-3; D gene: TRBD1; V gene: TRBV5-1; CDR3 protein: CASSVLGQGSSDTQYF; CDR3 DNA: TGCGCCAGCAGCGTCCTGGGACAGGGGAGTTCAGATACGCAGTATTTT
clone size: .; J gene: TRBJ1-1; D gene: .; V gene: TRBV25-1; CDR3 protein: CASSYGAGMNTEAFF; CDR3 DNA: TGTGCCAGCAGTTATGGGGCTGGGATGAACACTGAAGCTTTCTTT
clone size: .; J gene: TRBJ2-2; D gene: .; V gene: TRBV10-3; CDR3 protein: CAINEQTAGELFF; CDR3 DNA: TGTGCCATCAACGAGCAGACGGCCGGGGAGCTGTTTTTT
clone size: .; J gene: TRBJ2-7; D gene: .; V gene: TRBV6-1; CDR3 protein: CASSATYEQYF; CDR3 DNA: TGTGCCAGCAGTGCAACCTACGAGCAGTACTTC
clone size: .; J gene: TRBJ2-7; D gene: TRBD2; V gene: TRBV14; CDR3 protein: CASSRSGRGSYEQYF; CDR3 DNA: TGTGCCAGCAGCCGTAGCGGGAGGGGCTCCTACGAGCAGTACTTC
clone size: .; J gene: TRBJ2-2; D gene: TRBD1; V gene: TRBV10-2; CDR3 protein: CASSPSRGLAGELFF; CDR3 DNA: TGCGCCAGCAGTCCTAGCAGGGGGCTGGCCGGGGAGCTGTTTTTT
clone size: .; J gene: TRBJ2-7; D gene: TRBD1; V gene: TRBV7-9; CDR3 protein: CASSSPGTEEGSTYEQYF; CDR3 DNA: TGTGCCAGCAGCTCACCCGGGACAGAAGAGGGATCTACCTACGAGCAGTACTTC
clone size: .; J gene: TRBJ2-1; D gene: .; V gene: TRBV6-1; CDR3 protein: CASSWGSGNEQFF; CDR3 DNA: TGTGCCAGCAGTTGGGGTAGCGGCAATGAGCAGTTCTTC
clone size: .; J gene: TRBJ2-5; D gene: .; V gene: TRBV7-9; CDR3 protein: CASSLWDPWGPGETQYF; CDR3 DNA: TGTGCCAGCAGCTTATGGGACCCGTGGGGTCCGGGAGAGACCCAGTACTTC
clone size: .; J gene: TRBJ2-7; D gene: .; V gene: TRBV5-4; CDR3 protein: CASSFGGGYEQYF; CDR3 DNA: TGTGCCAGCAGCTTCGGGGGAGGATACGAGCAGTACTTC
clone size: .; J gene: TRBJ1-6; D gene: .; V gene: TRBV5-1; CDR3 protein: CASRGGQGGPINYSPLHF; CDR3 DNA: TGCGCCAGCAGAGGGGGGCAGGGAGGCCCCATTAATTATTCACCCCTCCACTTT
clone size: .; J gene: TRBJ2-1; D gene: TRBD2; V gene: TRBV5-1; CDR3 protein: CASTSTSGGANEQFF; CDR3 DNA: TGCGCCAGCACCTCGACTAGCGGGGGGGCCAATGAGCAGTTCTTC
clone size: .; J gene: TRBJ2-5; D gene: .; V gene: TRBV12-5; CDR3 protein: CASGLDEETQYF; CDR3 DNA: TGTGCTAGTGGTTTGGACGAGGAGACCCAGTACTTC
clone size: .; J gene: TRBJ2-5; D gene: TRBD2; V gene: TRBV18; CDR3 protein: CASSPLGTSYETQYF; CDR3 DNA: TGTGCCAGCTCACCACTGGGGACTAGTTATGAGACCCAGTACTTC
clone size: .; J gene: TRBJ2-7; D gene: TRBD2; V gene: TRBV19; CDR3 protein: CASSPRLAGESSYEQYF; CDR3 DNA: TGCGCCAGTAGTCCCCGACTAGCGGGAGAGTCATCCTACGAGCAGTACTTC
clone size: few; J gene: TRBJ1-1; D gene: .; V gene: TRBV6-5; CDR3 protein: CASSYSRNLPNTEAFF; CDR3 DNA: TGTGCCAGCAGTTACTCCAGGAACCTTCCGAACACTGAAGCTTTCTTT
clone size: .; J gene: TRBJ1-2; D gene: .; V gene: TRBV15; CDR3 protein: CATRTREGEQANYGYTF; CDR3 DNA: TGTGCCACCAGAACAAGAGAGGGGGAACAAGCTAACTATGGCTACACCTTC
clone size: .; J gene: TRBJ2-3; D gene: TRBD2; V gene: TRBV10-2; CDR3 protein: CASSEPSGRISLTQYF; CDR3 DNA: TGCGCCAGCAGTGAGCCCAGCGGGAGGATCTCTTTGACGCAGTATTTT
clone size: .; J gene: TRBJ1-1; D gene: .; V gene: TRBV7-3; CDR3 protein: CASSSYRRADTEAFF; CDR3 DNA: TGTGCCAGCAGCTCCTATCGGCGGGCGGACACTGAAGCTTTCTTT
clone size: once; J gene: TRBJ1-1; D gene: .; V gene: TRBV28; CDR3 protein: CASRLLRDAGDTEAFF; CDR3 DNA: TGTGCCAGCAGATTGCTTCGGGACGCGGGAGACACTGAAGCTTTCTTT
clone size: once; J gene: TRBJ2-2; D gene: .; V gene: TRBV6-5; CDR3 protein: CASSRDARNTGELFF; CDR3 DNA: TGTGCCAGCAGTCGGGACGCTAGAAACACCGGGGAGCTGTTTTTT
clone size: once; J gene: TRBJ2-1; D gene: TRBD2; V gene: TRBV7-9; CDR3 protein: CASTRDYRTNEQFF; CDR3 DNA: TGTGCCAGCACCCGGGACTATCGGACGAATGAGCAGTTCTTC
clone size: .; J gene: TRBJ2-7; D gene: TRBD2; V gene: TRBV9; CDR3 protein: CASSVQSGGAPYEQYF; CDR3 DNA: TGTGCCAGCAGCGTCCAGAGCGGGGGGGCTCCCTACGAGCAGTACTTC
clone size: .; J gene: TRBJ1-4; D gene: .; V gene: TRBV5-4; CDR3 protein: CASSSALSDEKLFF; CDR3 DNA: TGTGCCAGCAGCTCGGCTCTATCGGATGAAAAACTGTTTTTT
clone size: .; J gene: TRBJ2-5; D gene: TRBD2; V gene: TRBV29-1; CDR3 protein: CSAVAGGETQYF; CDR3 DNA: TGCAGCGCCGTCGCGGGAGGGGAGACCCAGTACTTC
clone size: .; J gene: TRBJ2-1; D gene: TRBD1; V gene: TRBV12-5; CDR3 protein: CASRGIIRDRGWNEQFF; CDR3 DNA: TGTGCTAGCCGAGGAATAATCCGGGACAGGGGATGGAATGAGCAGTTCTTC
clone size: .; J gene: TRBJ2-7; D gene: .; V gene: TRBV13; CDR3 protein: CASRRAPYEQYF; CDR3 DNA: TGTGCCAGCAGGAGAGCCCCGTACGAGCAGTACTTC
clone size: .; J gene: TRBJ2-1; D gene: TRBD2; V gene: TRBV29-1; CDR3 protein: CSVGWEPPAGGPDNEQFF; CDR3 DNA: TGCAGCGTTGGTTGGGAACCGCCAGCGGGAGGGCCCGATAATGAGCAGTTCTTC
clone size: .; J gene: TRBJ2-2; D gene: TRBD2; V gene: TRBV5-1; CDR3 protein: CASLAGPSNTGELFF; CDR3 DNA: TGCGCCAGCTTAGCGGGACCCTCGAACACCGGGGAGCTGTTTTTT
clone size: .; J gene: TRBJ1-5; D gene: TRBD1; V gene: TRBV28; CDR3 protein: CASRLPGQSVYQPQHF; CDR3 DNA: TGTGCCAGCAGATTACCGGGACAGTCTGTCTATCAGCCCCAGCATTTT
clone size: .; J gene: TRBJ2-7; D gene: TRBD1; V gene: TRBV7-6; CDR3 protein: CASSLAGQGPNEQYF; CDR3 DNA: TGTGCCAGCAGCTTAGCGGGACAGGGTCCCAACGAGCAGTACTTC
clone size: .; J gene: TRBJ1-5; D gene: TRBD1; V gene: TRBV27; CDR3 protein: CASSRDRGTSNQPQHF; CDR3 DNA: TGTGCCAGCAGCCGGGACAGGGGCACGAGCAATCAGCCCCAGCATTTT
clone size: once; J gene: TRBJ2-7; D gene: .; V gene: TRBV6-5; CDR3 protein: CASSQPGLAYEQYF; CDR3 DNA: TGTGCCAGCAGTCAGCCGGGACTCGCCTACGAGCAGTACTTC
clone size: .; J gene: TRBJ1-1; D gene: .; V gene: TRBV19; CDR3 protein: CASSIRTNTEAFF; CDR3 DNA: TGTGCCAGTAGTATACGAACAAACACTGAAGCTTTCTTT
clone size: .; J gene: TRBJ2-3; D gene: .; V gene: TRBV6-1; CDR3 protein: CASSEPETSQQYF; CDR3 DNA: TGTGCCAGCAGTGAACCAGAGACTTCCCAGCAGTATTTT
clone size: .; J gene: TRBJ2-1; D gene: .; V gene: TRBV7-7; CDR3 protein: CASSLGPHNEQFF; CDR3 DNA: TGTGCCAGCAGCTTGGGACCTCACAATGAGCAGTTCTTC
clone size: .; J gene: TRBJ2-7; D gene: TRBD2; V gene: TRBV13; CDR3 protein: CASSLGGGGRYEQYF; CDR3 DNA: TGTGCCAGCAGCTTAGGAGGCGGGGGGCGCTACGAGCAGTACTTC
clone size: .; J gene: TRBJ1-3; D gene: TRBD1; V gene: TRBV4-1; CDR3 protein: CASSQTGELRNTIYF; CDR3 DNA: TGCGCCAGCAGCCAAACAGGGGAGCTGAGAAACACCATATATTTT
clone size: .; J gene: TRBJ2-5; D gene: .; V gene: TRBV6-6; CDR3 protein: CASRGSGYQETQYF; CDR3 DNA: TGTGCCAGCAGGGGGTCCGGGTACCAAGAGACCCAGTACTTC
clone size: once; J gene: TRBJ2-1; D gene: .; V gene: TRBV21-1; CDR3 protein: CASPLGAKNNEQFF; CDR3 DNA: TGTGCCAGCCCCCTGGGGGCAAAGAACAATGAGCAGTTCTTC
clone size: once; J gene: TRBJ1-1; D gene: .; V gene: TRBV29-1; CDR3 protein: CSVTRTVMNTEAFF; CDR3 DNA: TGCAGCGTAACGAGGACGGTAATGAACACTGAAGCTTTCTTT
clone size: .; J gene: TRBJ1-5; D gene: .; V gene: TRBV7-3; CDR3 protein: CASSLDPGQPQHF; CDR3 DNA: TGTGCCAGCAGCCTAGACCCGGGACAGCCCCAGCATTTT
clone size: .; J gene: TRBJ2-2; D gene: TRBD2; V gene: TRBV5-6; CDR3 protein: CASSLTSGATGELFF; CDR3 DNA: TGTGCCAGCAGCCTTACTAGCGGAGCCACCGGGGAGCTGTTTTTT
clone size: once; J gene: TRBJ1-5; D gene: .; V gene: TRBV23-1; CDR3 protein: CASSLYNQPQHF; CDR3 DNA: TGCGCCAGCAGCCTCTATAATCAGCCCCAGCATTTT
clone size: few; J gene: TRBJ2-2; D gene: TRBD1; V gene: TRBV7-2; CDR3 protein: CASSLVSTGTGELFF; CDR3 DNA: TGTGCCAGCAGCTTAGTTTCGACAGGGACCGGGGAGCTGTTTTTT
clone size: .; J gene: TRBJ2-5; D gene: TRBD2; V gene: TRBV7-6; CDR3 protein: CASSLSSGGVQETQYF; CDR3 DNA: TGTGCCAGCAGCTTATCTAGCGGGGGGGTTCAAGAGACCCAGTACTTC
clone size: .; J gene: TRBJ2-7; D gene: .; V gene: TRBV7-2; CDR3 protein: CASSSLVSYEQYF; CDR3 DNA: TGTGCCAGCAGCTCCCTGGTATCCTACGAGCAGTACTTC
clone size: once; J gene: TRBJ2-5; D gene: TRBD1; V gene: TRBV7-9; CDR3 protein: CASSPGQGSQETQYF; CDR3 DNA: TGTGCCAGCAGTCCAGGACAGGGTAGCCAAGAGACCCAGTACTTC
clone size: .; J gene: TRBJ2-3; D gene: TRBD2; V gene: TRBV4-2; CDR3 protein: CASSQFQTSGRALAQYF; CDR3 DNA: TGTGCCAGCAGCCAATTCCAGACTAGCGGGAGGGCCCTCGCGCAGTATTTT